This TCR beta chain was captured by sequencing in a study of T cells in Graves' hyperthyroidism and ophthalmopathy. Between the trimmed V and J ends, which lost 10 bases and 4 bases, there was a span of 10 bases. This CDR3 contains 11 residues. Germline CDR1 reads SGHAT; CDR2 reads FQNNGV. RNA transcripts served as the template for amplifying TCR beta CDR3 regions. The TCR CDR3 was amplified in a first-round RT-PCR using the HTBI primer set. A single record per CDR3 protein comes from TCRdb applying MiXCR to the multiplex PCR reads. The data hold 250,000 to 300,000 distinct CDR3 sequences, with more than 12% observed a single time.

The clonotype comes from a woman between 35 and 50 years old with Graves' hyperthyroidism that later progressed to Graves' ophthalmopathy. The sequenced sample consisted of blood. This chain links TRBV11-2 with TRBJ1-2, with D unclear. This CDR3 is CATLASYGYTF. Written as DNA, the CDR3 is TGTGCCACACTAGCTTCCTATGGCTACACCTTC.